A selection of T cell receptor beta chains follows, all from one sample in a study of radiotherapy plus CTLA-4 blockade in lung cancer. Libraries were prepared by immunoSEQ multiplex PCR; TCRdb keeps only in-frame clonotypes and omits some of them. The sample consists of 95,000 to 150,000 clones, 70% to 90% of them appearing once. This sample comprised peripheral blood, obtained from a patient treated with radiotherapy plus ipilimumab. These receptors were obtained from a human donor with non-small cell lung cancer that progressed on radiotherapy plus ipilimumab. Each CDR3 is given with its conserved first and last residue. The D gene is left open where the match is weak. Clone size is given for some rows only: seen once, a few or many times, or a class if the clone is expanded.

d_call	j_call	v_call	clone_size	cdr3_aa	cdr3_nt
.	TRBJ1-2	TRBV25-1	.	CASRIGDGRGGYTF	TGTGCCAGCAGAATTGGGGACGGGCGCGGCGGCTACACCTTC
TRBD2	TRBJ2-3	TRBV9	.	CASSYRTRIEDTQYF	TGTGCCAGCAGCTATCGGACTAGAATAGAGGATACGCAGTATTTT
.	TRBJ1-1	TRBV19	.	CASSILEGRMNTEAFF	TGTGCCAGTAGTATTCTTGAGGGACGTATGAACACTGAAGCTTTCTTT
.	TRBJ2-7	TRBV4-1	.	CASSQEGTRVYEQYF	TGCGCCAGCAGCCAAGAAGGCACTCGGGTGTACGAGCAGTACTTC
.	TRBJ2-3	TRBV7-3	once	CASSSDGREADTQYF	TGTGCCAGCAGCTCTGACGGTAGGGAGGCAGATACGCAGTATTTT
.	TRBJ1-1	TRBV9	.	CASSSSTGTEAFF	TGTGCCAGCAGCTCGTCTACAGGGACCGAAGCTTTCTTT
.	TRBJ1-5	TRBV19	.	CASSIVRDTVGNQPQHF	TGTGCCAGTAGTATAGTTAGGGACACCGTGGGCAATCAGCCCCAGCATTTT
.	TRBJ1-4	TRBV5-1	.	CASSLGDTEKLFF	TGCGCCAGCAGCTTGGGGGACACCGAAAAACTGTTTTTT
.	TRBJ1-1	TRBV16	.	CASSQGGYTEAFF	TGTGCCAGCAGCCAAGGTGGGTACACTGAAGCTTTCTTT
TRBD1	TRBJ2-5	TRBV4-1	.	CASSQLGTAQETRYF	TGCGCCAGCAGCCAGCTTGGGACAGCCCAAGAGACCCGGTACTTC
.	TRBJ1-4	TRBV4-1	.	CASSQGATNEKLFF	TGCGCCAGCAGCCAAGGGGCAACTAATGAAAAACTGTTTTTT
.	TRBJ2-2	TRBV6-5	.	CASSYSTESTGELFF	TGTGCCAGCAGTTACTCGACAGAATCCACCGGGGAGCTGTTTTTT
TRBD2	TRBJ2-7	TRBV19	.	CASSMSASGRNEQYF	TGTGCCAGTAGTATGTCGGCTAGCGGGAGGAACGAGCAGTACTTC
.	TRBJ2-6	TRBV7-9	.	CASGVSGANVLTF	TGTGCCAGCGGGGTCTCTGGGGCCAACGTCCTGACTTTC
TRBD1	TRBJ2-7	TRBV6-6	.	CASRGTGGVHEQYF	TGTGCCAGCAGGGGGACAGGGGGTGTCCACGAGCAGTACTTC
TRBD2	TRBJ2-7	TRBV19	once	CASSPRAGGAYEQYF	TGTGCCAGTAGCCCCCGGGCGGGAGGTGCCTACGAGCAGTACTTC
.	TRBJ1-3	TRBV9	.	CASSVGSAGNTIYF	TGTGCCAGCAGCGTCGGATCTGCTGGAAACACCATATATTTT
TRBD1	TRBJ2-2	TRBV6-1	.	CASKTGVATGELFF	TGTGCCAGCAAGACAGGGGTTGCGACCGGGGAGCTGTTTTTT
.	TRBJ2-3	TRBV7-8	.	CASSLDSRDTQYF	TGTGCCAGCAGTCTGGACAGCCGAGATACGCAGTATTTT
.	TRBJ2-7	TRBV6-5	.	CASSPSGSTYEQYF	TGTGCCAGCAGTCCGTCGGGGAGCACCTACGAGCAGTACTTC
.	TRBJ1-2	TRBV7-2	.	CASTPTGSRLGSYTF	TGTGCCAGCACCCCCACGGGCAGCCGCCTTGGGAGCTACACCTTC
.	TRBJ2-3	TRBV2	.	CASSDRGATDTQYF	TGTGCCAGCAGTGATAGAGGGGCCACAGATACGCAGTATTTT
.	TRBJ2-3	TRBV30	.	CAWTASSDTQYF	TGTGCCTGGACGGCTAGCAGTGATACGCAGTATTTT
.	TRBJ1-2	TRBV28	.	CASGAGYGYTF	TGTGCCAGCGGGGCGGGTTACGGCTACACCTTC
TRBD1	TRBJ1-2	TRBV7-9	.	CASRYTGTGGAGHGYTF	TGTGCCAGCAGGTACACCGGGACAGGGGGCGCTGGCCATGGCTACACCTTC
TRBD2	TRBJ2-1	TRBV11-3	.	CASSFPGGLVGEQFF	TGTGCCAGCAGCTTCCCCGGGGGACTAGTAGGGGAGCAGTTCTTC
.	TRBJ2-7	TRBV7-2	.	CASSRLVLGYEQYF	TGTGCCAGCAGCAGACTAGTCCTAGGGTACGAGCAGTACTTC
.	TRBJ2-5	TRBV5-1	once	CASSPLPGGETQYF	TGCGCCAGCAGCCCACTGCCTGGCGGAGAGACCCAGTACTTC
.	TRBJ2-7	TRBV11-1	.	CASSRTRDPAYEQYF	TGTGCCAGCAGCCGTACCCGGGACCCCGCCTACGAGCAGTACTTC
TRBD1	TRBJ2-7	TRBV5-1	.	CASSPDRVYEQYF	TGCGCCAGCAGCCCCGACAGGGTCTACGAGCAGTACTTC
TRBD2	TRBJ2-7	TRBV5-1	.	CASSLAGLGSGSTSYEQYF	TGCGCCAGCAGCTTGGCCGGCTTAGGCAGCGGGAGTACCTCCTACGAGCAGTACTTC
.	TRBJ2-2	TRBV5-1	.	CASSHQPGFGTGELFF	TGCGCCAGCAGTCACCAGCCGGGTTTCGGGACCGGGGAGCTGTTTTTT
.	TRBJ2-1	TRBV19	few	CASSLPGSSYNEQFF	TGTGCCAGTAGTCTCCCCGGCAGCTCCTACAATGAGCAGTTCTTC
.	TRBJ1-1	TRBV9	.	CASSVEAGWTEAFF	TGTGCCAGCAGCGTAGAAGCAGGGTGGACTGAAGCTTTCTTT
.	TRBJ1-4	TRBV6-5	.	CASSPDPLGWEKLFF	TGTGCCAGCAGTCCCGACCCCTTAGGGTGGGAAAAACTGTTTTTT
TRBD2	TRBJ2-1	TRBV7-9	few	CASSSGTSGSPNEQFF	TGTGCCAGCAGCTCCGGGACTAGCGGGAGCCCCAATGAGCAGTTCTTC
TRBD2	TRBJ2-1	TRBV6-5	.	CASKSAGANEQFF	TGTGCCAGCAAATCAGCGGGAGCCAATGAGCAGTTCTTC
.	TRBJ1-4	TRBV6-6	.	CASRNGGVGNEKLFF	TGTGCCAGCAGAAACGGGGGAGTGGGTAATGAAAAACTGTTTTTT
.	TRBJ1-5	TRBV18	few	CASLGQLNQPQHF	TGTGCCAGCCTAGGACAGCTCAATCAGCCCCAGCATTTT
TRBD1	TRBJ2-5	TRBV29-1	.	CSVLGRGLETQYF	TGCAGCGTTCTCGGCAGGGGGCTAGAGACCCAGTACTTC
TRBD2	TRBJ2-2	TRBV5-1	.	CASRTSGMAGELFF	TGCGCCAGCAGGACTAGCGGGATGGCCGGGGAGCTGTTTTTT
TRBD1	TRBJ1-1	TRBV29-1	.	CTGGQGEVDTEAFF	TGCACGGGAGGACAGGGGGAGGTAGACACTGAAGCTTTCTTT
.	TRBJ2-6	TRBV6-6	.	CASGVGGAGANVLTF	TGTGCCAGCGGGGTCGGAGGAGCTGGGGCCAACGTCCTGACTTTC
.	TRBJ2-3	TRBV29-1	.	CSVDLGNTQYF	TGCAGCGTTGATCTAGGAAATACGCAGTATTTT
TRBD2	TRBJ2-3	TRBV7-9	.	CASSPRTSGTMNTQYF	TGTGCCAGCAGCCCTCGGACTAGCGGGACAATGAATACGCAGTATTTT
.	TRBJ2-1	TRBV7-2	.	CASSLGGTGHNEQFF	TGTGCCAGCAGCCTCGGTGGGACGGGGCACAATGAGCAGTTCTTC
TRBD1	TRBJ2-1	TRBV9	.	CASGTGYEQFF	TGTGCCAGCGGGACAGGGTATGAGCAGTTCTTC